This T cell receptor (beta chain) was recorded in a study of blood T cell repertoires in COVID-19 (dated by TCRdb to 2020 to 2021). With regard to the full study: Collaborator samples came from the United States, Italy and Spain and covered acute and convalescent phases of COVID-19. The material from the prospective study consisted of cDNA or gDNA derived from T cells, B-cell-depleted T cells, or PBMCs. Subjects who had been exposed to COVID-19, were actively infected with it, or had recovered from it provided the deeply sampled blood TCRbeta repertoires that made up the dataset. The repertoires were released in a freely available public database intended as a resource for research on the immune response to SARS-CoV-2. The samples were drawn from two sources: the first 160 participants of the ongoing ImmuneRACE study, and over 950 subjects contributed by 6 global collaborators. A de-identified subject ID, COVID-19 status, age in years and sex were almost always included in the sample metadata. Where HLA class I and class II types were available, the types were taken from metadata supplied by the sample provider, not from assay-based typing. What the research found in general, with its limitations: The amount of clinical and demographic metadata varied by source and participant and was provided uncurated.

Comment on this clone: There is no known antigen for this receptor. No quality values exist for individual bases; no much larger clone is one base distant.

The immunoSEQ Assay, a bias-controlled multiplex PCR, was used to amplify TCRbeta CDR3 regions from genomic DNA. The original pipeline was this. The number of nucleated cells in each sample was estimated from the amplification of reference gene primers within the assay. Sequence reads were collapsed and filtered to measure the absolute abundance of every unique TCRbeta CDR3 rearrangement. For each sample, productive Simpson clonality was calculated as the square root of Simpson's diversity index across productive rearrangements. TCRdb mirrors the immuneACCESS table, restricted to in-frame sequences. Some clones are absent from its copies; in checked studies, under half trace to an unresolved V gene, and the reason for the others is unknown. From that table come the V and J calls and clone size; the DNA was used to work out D and trimming. The sample table shows about 230,000 clones, and 65% to 90% are seen once. The ten most abundant clones make up 7.4% of the sample.

V was cut back by 6 bases and J by 6 bases, leaving a gap of 14 bases between them. From cysteine to phenylalanine, the CDR3 is 13 amino acids long. The kept DNA is CDR3 alone, 39 bases in frame from the first base. CDR1 and CDR2, per the germline V gene, are MDHEN and SYDVKM. Whole blood was collected in K2EDTA tubes by collaborating institutions according to the institutions' own protocols. Collaborator samples were shipped for TCRbeta analysis as frozen whole blood, isolated PBMCs, or DNA extracted from either sample type. The rearranged chain carries TRBV28 and TRBJ1-2, with TRBD1 as a weak D call on 6 bases. This TCR derives from a woman aged 50 to 60 with acute or convalescent COVID-19. Sequencing was done on a sample of peripheral blood. The DNA reads TGTGCCAGCAGCCACGACAGGTCTGATGGCTACACCTTC. This is translated as CASSHDRSDGYTF.